The TCR beta chain described here comes from a study of CD8 T cells in Susac syndrome. Losses at the gene ends were 5 bases for V and 2 bases for J; bases not matched to a gene: 8. In germline, CDR1 is SEHNR, CDR2 FQNEAQ (reference sequence). CDR3 length: 17 residues. Concerning this clonotype itself: The antigen is unknown.

Sequencing of TCR beta, carried out with a high-throughput approach, was applied to CD8+ and CD4+ T cells from the blood. Random hexamers were used to reverse transcribe an amount of roughly 0.5 to 1 ug RNA. TCR beta CDR3 was amplified by immunoSEQ covering 54 Vbeta and 13 Jbeta. TCRdb fed the immunoSEQ multiplex PCR reads into MiXCR, producing one record per CDR3 protein. Here the sample spans 160,000 or so distinct CDR3 sequences, roughly 94% being singletons. Study findings and constraints: In its TCR sequencing and HLA analysis, the study acknowledged that the number of individuals was relatively small.

The TCR comes from a human donor with multiple sclerosis. Specimen: CD4+ T cells from PBMCs. The chain carries TRBV7-9 and TRBJ2-5; 13 bases are a match to TRBD2. CDR3 in amino acids: CASSIWTSGSGQETQYF. CDR3 coding DNA: TGTGCCAGCAGCATTTGGACTAGCGGGAGTGGGCAAGAGACCCAGTACTTC. Looking up the rest from reference TRBV7-9 and TRBJ2-5 gives the full variable domain: DTGVSQNPRHKITKRGQNVTFRCDPISEHNRLYWYRQTLGQGPEFLTYFQNEAQLEKSRLLSDRFSAERPKGSFSTLEIQRTEQGDSAMYLCASSIWTSGSGQETQYFGPGTRLLVL.